What follows are 21 T cell receptor beta chains derived from one specimen sequenced in a study of T-cell memory formation after mild COVID-19. A single record per CDR3 protein comes from TCRdb applying MiXCR to the 5' RACE reads. The table includes some 450,000 distinct CDR3 sequences, approximately 19% detected once. The sample consisted of PBMCs or a T cell subset sorted from them (not recorded which). These receptors came from a man younger than 35 who had mild COVID-19 (a few samples of this study predate the infection). Cell type and time point are not known.

The sample holds a few counts of this clonotype. The chain recombines TRBV7-2 with TRBJ2-5; D gene unclear. V was pared by 3 bases and J by 5 bases, with 10 bases between. Germline V gives CDR1 SGHTA, CDR2 FQGNSA. CDR3 length: 13 residues. DNA for the CDR3: TGTGCCAGCAGCTTGCGTTCTGTGGAGACCCAGTACTTC. It translates to CASSLRSVETQYF.

This clonotype was seen only a few times. The CDR3 coding sequence is TGTGCCAGCAGCTTAATCTTGCTACCCCTCCACTTT. Its protein product is CASSLILLPLHF. This chain uses TRBV7-2 with TRBJ1-6; D gene ambiguous. CDR3 length equals 12 residues. V lost 2 bases and J lost 12, with 8 bases in between. Germline assignment: CDR1 SGHTA and CDR2 FQGNSA.

The chain employs TRBV7-2 and TRBJ2-3; D is undetermined. The V and J ends lost 1 base and 5 bases respectively, with 7 bases between them. Germline V gives CDR1 SGHTA, CDR2 FQGNSA. The CDR3 is made up of 13 amino acids. CDR3 sequence: CASSLGVLDTQYF. The DNA of the CDR3 is TGTGCCAGCAGCTTAGGTGTGTTAGATACGCAGTATTTT.

This chain links TRBV7-8 with TRBJ1-5; D might be TRBD1 (6 bases). In germline, CDR1 is SGHVS, CDR2 FQNEAQ. V lost 5 bases, J lost 3 bases, and 17 bases lay in between. The CDR3 contains 16 residues. Here the CDR3 reads CASSREALGANQPQHF. CDR3 nucleotide sequence: TGTGCCAGCAGCAGAGAGGCGCTGGGGGCCAATCAGCCCCAGCATTTT. Drawing the rest from reference TRBV7-8 and TRBJ1-5, the complete variable domain is GAGVSQSPRYKVAKRGQDVALRCDPISGHVSLFWYQQALGQGPEFLTYFQNEAQLDKSGLPSDRFFAERPEGSVSTLKIQRTQQEDSAVYLCASSREALGANQPQHFGDGTRLSIL.

This chain uses TRBV20-1 with TRBJ1-5; 7 bases map to TRBD1. The germline V gene encodes CDR1 DFQATT and CDR2 SNEGSKA (reference sequence). V was pared by 5 bases and J by 7 bases, with 14 bases of the junction left unmatched. The CDR3 is 15 amino acids. CDR3 coding DNA: TGCAGTGCTTCACAGGGGTCCCGAGTTTGGCAGCCCCAGCATTTT. This sequence encodes CSASQGSRVWQPQHF.

J is TRBJ1-1 and V is TRBV25-1; D unclear. The germline CDR1 and CDR2 sequences are MGHDK and SYGVNS. V was pared by 4 bases and J by 1 base, with 10 bases between. The CDR3 has 14 amino acids. The CDR3 loop reads CASSVLGPNTEAFF. Written as DNA, the CDR3 is TGTGCCAGCAGTGTCCTCGGCCCGAACACTGAAGCTTTCTTT. Full variable domain (rest looked up from reference TRBV25-1 and TRBJ1-1): EADIYQTPRYLVIGTGKKITLECSQTMGHDKMYWYQQDPGMELHLIHYSYGVNSTEKGDLSSESTVSRIRTEHFPLTLESARPSHTSQYLCASSVLGPNTEAFFGQGTRLTVV.

V gene TRBV10-3 combines with J gene TRBJ2-7, with 11 bases matching TRBD1. The germline V gene has CDR1 ENHRY and CDR2 SYGVKD. This CDR3 region has 12 residues. The V gene end was trimmed by 9 bases and the J gene end by 4 bases; junction bases not matched to a gene: 2. The CDR3 region has the DNA TGTGCCATTGGGACAGGGGGGTACGAGCAGTACGTC. Protein: CAIGTGGYEQYV.

V is TRBV11-2 and J is TRBJ1-2; no definite D call. The germline V gene has CDR1 SGHAT and CDR2 FQNNGV. This CDR3 has 13 amino acids. V was pared by 5 bases and J by 2 bases, with 9 bases between. The CDR3 spells CASSPRLNYGYTF. The DNA of the CDR3 is TGTGCCAGCAGCCCGCGATTAAACTATGGCTACACCTTC.

V and J are TRBV20-1 and TRBJ1-2; D possibly corresponds to TRBD1 (5 bases). The V end was cut by 6 bases, the J end by 4 bases, with 12 bases between. The CDR3 has 12 residues. Germline V CDR1 and CDR2: DFQATT, SNEGSKA (reference sequence). Here the CDR3 DNA reads TGCAGTGCCACGACAGCCCTCTATGGCTACACCTTC. Its protein is CSATTALYGYTF.

This clonotype has a handful of counts. V and J are TRBV7-9 and TRBJ2-4; D unclear. The CDR3 consists of 15 residues. V was shortened by 5 bases and J by 1 base, with 12 bases between the two germline ends. CDR1 and CDR2 from the germline V gene are SEHNR and FQNEAQ (reference sequence). The CDR3 DNA reads as TGTGCCAGCAGCCCGCCCCTTATGGCCAAAAACATTCAGTACTTC. Its protein is CASSPPLMAKNIQYF.

This sequence joins TRBV6-5 and TRBJ1-5; D not resolved. Trimming cost V 6 bases and J 7 bases, with 13 bases left between them. The CDR3 is made up of 13 amino acids. CDR1 is MNHEY, CDR2 SVGAGI, per germline. This CDR3 is CASSLLYGQPQHF. In nucleotides, the CDR3 is TGTGCCAGCAGCTTACTTTACGGCCAGCCCCAGCATTTT.

The rearrangement uses TRBV6-5 and TRBJ2-2, with TRBD2 as a possible D gene (5 bases). The CDR3 is made up of 14 amino acids. CDR1 and CDR2 from the germline V gene are MNHEY and SVGAGI. Trimming took off 0 bases at V and 5 bases at J, with 7 bases between the two ends. CDR3 sequence reads: CASSYSPGTGELFF. The CDR3 DNA reads TGTGCCAGCAGTTACTCTCCGGGGACCGGGGAGCTGTTTTTT.

This CDR3 is CSVAQPYEQYF. DNA for the CDR3: TGCAGCGTTGCGCAGCCCTACGAGCAGTACTTC. This chain links TRBV29-1 with TRBJ2-7; D gene uncertain. The germline gives CDR1 SQVTM, CDR2 ANQGSEA. The CDR3 is made up of 11 amino acids. Trimming shortened V by 4 bases and J by 2 bases, and 6 bases separated the two germline ends.

The rearrangement links TRBV9 to TRBJ1-3; D remains unclear. The CDR3 has 19 residues. Deletions cut 3 bases from V and 0 bases from J, with 22 bases between. Germline V gene data show CDR1 as SGDLS and CDR2 as YYNGEE. CDR3 DNA: TGTGCCAGCAGCGCAAGACATTCCATCCAACACGGCTCTGGAAACACCATATATTTT. Amino acid sequence: CASSARHSIQHGSGNTIYF.

This clonotype appeared a single time. A single base separates this from a much larger clone, so it may be a read error. V usage is TRBV7-3 and J usage is TRBJ1-1; D unclear. This CDR3 is built from 13 residues. The germline gives CDR1 SGHTA, CDR2 FQGTGA. The ends were cut back, 3 bases at V and 4 bases at J, with 9 bases in the middle. CDR3 sequence reads: CASSFWGGTEAFF. The CDR3 DNA is TGTGCCAGCAGCTTTTGGGGAGGCACTGAAGCTTTCTTT.

The chain combines TRBV29-1 with TRBJ2-5; D not resolved. Trimming took off 6 bases at V and 5 bases at J, with 13 bases between the two ends. The CDR3 sequence is 12 residues long. Per the germline V gene, CDR1 is SQVTM and CDR2 is ANQGSEA. This CDR3 is CSVEKGSETQYF. The CDR3 DNA is TGCAGCGTGGAAAAGGGCTCGGAGACCCAGTACTTC.

This clonotype has only a few counts. The chain uses TRBV7-9 and TRBJ2-7; 7 nucleotides align to TRBD1. V shed 4 bases, J shed 4 bases, and the junction held 10 bases outside the gene matches. Germline V lookup: CDR1 SEHNR, CDR2 FQNEAQ (reference sequence). The CDR3 consists of 15 residues. CDR3 bases: TGTGCCAGCAGCTCCACACGGACAGGAATATACGAGCAGTACGTC. Protein product: CASSSTRTGIYEQYV.

The table lists this clonotype with a few counts. This chain uses TRBV27 with TRBJ2-7; D could derive from TRBD1 or TRBD2 (5 bases each). V was trimmed by 3 bases and J by 2 bases, leaving 14 bases between them. The CDR3 is 15 residues long. Germline values: CDR1 MNHEY, CDR2 SMNVEV (reference sequence). The CDR3 DNA sequence: TGTGCCAGCAGTTTGGACAATCCGGGGCCCTACGAGCAGTACTTC. As protein: CASSLDNPGPYEQYF.

This clonotype was counted a few times. This chain links TRBV29-1 with TRBJ1-2; 7 nucleotides align to TRBD1. V lost 6 bases, J lost 1 base, and 5 bases stayed unmatched. CDR1 is SQVTM and CDR2 is ANQGSEA in the germline V gene. This CDR3 has 13 amino acids. For the CDR3, the DNA is TGCAGCGTGGGGCAGGGGGTTAACTATGGCTACACCTTC. Residues: CSVGQGVNYGYTF.

The chain carries TRBV28 and TRBJ1-1; weak D call: TRBD1 (6 bases). Per the germline V gene, CDR1 is MDHEN and CDR2 is SYDVKM. The V gene lost 5 bases and the J gene lost 4 bases, with 20 bases spanning the gap. The CDR3 consists of 16 residues. The CDR3 nucleotides read TGTGCCAGCAGTCTAACTCCGGGGGCGAGGGCCACTGAAGCTTTCTTT. It specifies CASSLTPGARATEAFF.

The table lists this clonotype with a few counts. The V call is TRBV18, the J call TRBJ1-5; D is possibly TRBD1 (5 bases). The CDR3 spans 15 residues. Germline V gene data show CDR1 as KGHSH and CDR2 as LQKENI. V was cut by 3 bases and J by 5 bases, with 14 bases left in between. CDR3 nucleotides: TGTGCCAGCTCACCCGGCAGGGAAAGGTATCAGCCCCAGCATTTT. It encodes CASSPGRERYQPQHF. Complete variable domain (other parts from reference TRBV18 and TRBJ1-5): NAGVMQNPRHLVRRRGQEARLRCSPMKGHSHVYWYRQLPEEGLKFMVYLQKENIIDESGMPKERFSAEFPKEGPSILRIQQVVRGDSAAYFCASSPGRERYQPQHFGDGTRLSIL.